This record looks at one T cell receptor beta chain sequence and its context. This CDR3 is built from 12 residues. The germline gives CDR1 KGHSH, CDR2 LQKENI. V gave up 0 bases and J gave up 5 bases, with 4 bases separating them. The data stem from a study of blood T cell repertoires in COVID-19. Study-wide background: Nucleic acid was either cDNA or gDNA, and it came from T cells, B-cell-depleted T cells, or PBMCs.

Study processing details: Estimation of nucleated cell counts relied on the amplification of reference gene primers. Profiled with immunoSEQ multiplex PCR; TCRdb holds only in-frame clones, not every one. That table furnishes V, J and clone size, whereas the DNA furnished D and trimming. The sample includes hundreds of thousands of clones, roughly 87% of them seen just once. Patients of the Seattle cohort, enrolled during active infection, were followed longitudinally. This clonotype originated in a man aged 18 to 35 with COVID-19, enrolled during active disease. The sample was peripheral blood. The V and J genes are TRBV18 and TRBJ2-5; D not certain. The CDR3 here is CASSPPSETQYF. The CDR3 region has the DNA TGTGCCAGCTCACCACCGTCGGAGACCCAGTACTTC.